The clone carrying this TCR beta chain was observed a handful of times. Antigen specificity is unknown. The sample is drawn from a study of blood T cells in healthy people across ages. On the study more broadly: With template switching, about one barcoded beta molecule was captured per two T cells.

Regarding the study as a whole: Calculation of diversity from one million T cells yielded estimates considered to be underestimates.

The authors ran a second PCR of roughly 6 to 12 cycles using a sample-barcoded 5' primer and a J-beta primer mix. TCRdb recomputed calls from the 5' RACE reads with MiXCR, one row per CDR3 protein. The sample holds more than 650,000 distinct CDR3 sequences; over 20% are singletons and the top ten take 22%. This CDR3 region has 16 residues. The germline V gene encodes CDR1 SQVTM and CDR2 ANQGSEA. The TCR comes from a man aged 65 to 85 in good health. The rearrangement joins TRBV29-1 to TRBJ2-5, with 8 positions matching TRBD1. The J call could be wrong; TRBJ2-7 is a better fit for the DNA end. The sample taken for sequencing was blood. The CDR3 region is CSVEGVRDRSSYEQYF. CDR3 DNA sequence: TGCAGCGTTGAAGGGGTCCGGGACAGGAGCTCCTACGAGCAGTACTTC.